One and the same sample provided the 2 T cell receptor beta chains below, sequenced in a study of technical replicates of blood from several donors listed by TCRdb under 2017. Library creation used the immunoSEQ multiplex PCR assay. TCRdb carries this immuneACCESS record with in-frame sequences only. Its versions omit some clonotypes, under half of them owing to an unresolved V gene in the studies checked, with the rest unexplained. The sample has some 78,000 clones on record, around 94% of them singletons. The ten largest clones take up 0.26% of the sample. The source material was T cells isolated from PBMCs. These receptors came from a human donor in good health.

This sequence joins TRBV5-6 and TRBJ2-7; possible D gene TRBD1, 6 bases. The CDR3 spans 14 residues. V was clipped by 2 bases and J by 1 base, with 10 bases between them. Looked up from germline, CDR1 is SGHDT and CDR2 is YYEEEE. The DNA of the CDR3 is TGTGCCAGCAGCTTTACAGGGAGTTCCTACGAGCAGTACTTC. It specifies CASSFTGSSYEQYF.

The CDR3 spells CASSLRDRGDYEQYF. The CDR3 DNA reads TGTGCCAGCAGTTTGAGAGACAGGGGGGACTACGAGCAGTACTTC. This chain links TRBV27 with TRBJ2-7; 9 nucleotides match TRBD1. The CDR3 is 15 residues long. V shed 3 bases, J shed 3 bases, and the junction held 6 bases outside the gene matches. Germline V CDR1 and CDR2: MNHEY, SMNVEV (reference sequence).